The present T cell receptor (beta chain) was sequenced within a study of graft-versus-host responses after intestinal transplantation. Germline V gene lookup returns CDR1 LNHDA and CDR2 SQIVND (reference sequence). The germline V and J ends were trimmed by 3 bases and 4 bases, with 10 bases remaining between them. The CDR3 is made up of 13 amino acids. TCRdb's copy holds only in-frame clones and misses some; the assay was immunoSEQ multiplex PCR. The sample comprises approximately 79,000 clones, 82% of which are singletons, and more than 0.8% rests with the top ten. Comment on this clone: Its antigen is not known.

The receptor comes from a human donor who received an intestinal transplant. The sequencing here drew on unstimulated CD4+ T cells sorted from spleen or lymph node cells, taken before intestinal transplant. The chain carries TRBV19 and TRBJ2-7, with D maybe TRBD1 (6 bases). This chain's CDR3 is CASSMARGYEQYF. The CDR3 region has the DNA TGTGCCAGTAGTATGGCTAGGGGGTACGAGCAGTACTTC.